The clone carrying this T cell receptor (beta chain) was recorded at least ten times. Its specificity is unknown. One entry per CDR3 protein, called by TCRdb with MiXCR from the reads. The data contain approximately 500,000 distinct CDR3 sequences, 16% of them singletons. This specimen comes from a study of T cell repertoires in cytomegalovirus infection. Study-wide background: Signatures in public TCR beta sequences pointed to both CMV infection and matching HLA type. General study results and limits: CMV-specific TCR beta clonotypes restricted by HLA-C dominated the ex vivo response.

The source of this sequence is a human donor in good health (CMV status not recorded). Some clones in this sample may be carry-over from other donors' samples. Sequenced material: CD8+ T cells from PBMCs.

This chain's CDR3 is CASTSGGGTDTQYF. The CDR3 nucleotides are TGTGCCAGCACCTCGGGCGGAGGCACAGATACGCAGTATTTT. The chain links TRBV6-6 to TRBJ2-3; D gene ambiguous. The CDR3 extends over 14 amino acids. Trimming shortened V by 7 bases and J by 1 base, and 12 bases separated the two germline ends. Germline assignment: CDR1 MNHNY and CDR2 SVGAGI (reference sequence).